These 26 T cell receptor beta chains were sequenced from one sample in a study of shared clonotypes between healthy human individuals. Using immunoSEQ multiplex PCR, the repertoire was profiled, and TCRdb retains in-frame clones only, with some absent. The sample comprises 2 million to 2.5 million clones, 85% to 95% of which are singletons, and 0.35% to 0.5% rests with the top ten. The sample taken for sequencing was naive CD4+ T cells from PBMCs. Subset here: CD45RA+ positively selected. These receptors were obtained from a man aged 18 to 29 in good health. Some clones in this sample may be carry-over from other donors' samples.

V usage is TRBV6-6 and J usage is TRBJ2-7; 7 bases map to TRBD1. The CDR3 contains 13 residues. Losses at the gene ends were 6 bases for V and 7 bases for J; bases not matched to a gene: 9. Germline CDR1 is MNHNY and CDR2 is SVGAGI (reference sequence). CDR3 in amino acids: CASRPPTGYEQYF. CDR3 coding DNA: TGTGCCAGCAGACCACCGACAGGGTATGAGCAGTACTTC.

In this sample, this clone turned up once. The V call is TRBV10-3, the J call TRBJ2-5; 7 bases fit TRBD1. Germline V gives CDR1 ENHRY, CDR2 SYGVKD. After removal of 0 bases from V and 3 bases from J, the junction contained 1 base not matched to a gene. The CDR3 has 14 amino acids. CDR3 region: CAISESTGEETQYF. CDR3 nucleotide sequence: TGTGCCATCAGTGAGTCCACAGGGGAAGAGACCCAGTACTTC.

As to this clone: The junction shows a germline mismatch at one end, possibly a read error. V and J are TRBV6-1 and TRBJ2-7; TRBD1 matches at 7 bases. Germline V gene lookup returns CDR1 MNHNS and CDR2 SASEGT. This CDR3 has 15 residues. CDR3 sequence (DNA): TGTGCCAGCGGAGACCGGGACAGAAGGCCTTACGAGCAGCACTTC. This translates into CASGDRDRRPYEQHF.

V and J are TRBV7-2 and TRBJ2-1; the match to TRBD2 covers 8 bases. The CDR3 is 13 amino acids. V lost 6 bases and J lost 6; bases outside the gene matches: 4. CDR1 and CDR2 (germline): SGHTA, FQGNSA. The CDR3: CASSREGRNEQFF. The CDR3 DNA reads TGTGCCAGCAGTCGGGAGGGGCGCAATGAGCAGTTCTTC.

The chain recombines TRBV7-9 with TRBJ2-5; the match to TRBD2 covers 7 bases. From germline, CDR1 is SEHNR and CDR2 FQNEAQ (reference sequence). CDR3 length: 14 residues. With V trimmed by 2 bases and J by 4 bases, 4 bases remained unmatched. CDR3: CASSLSAGVETQYF. The CDR3 DNA reads TGTGCCAGCAGCTTATCGGCGGGAGTAGAGACCCAGTACTTC.

The chain uses TRBV30 and TRBJ2-2; D is possibly TRBD2 (7 bases). Germline V gives CDR1 GTSNPN, CDR2 SVGIG (reference sequence). V lost 4 bases and J 1 base, leaving 10 bases between the germline ends. This CDR3 region has 14 residues. CDR3 coding DNA: TGTGCCTGGAAGGGGGGGTTGAACACCGGGGAGCTGTTTTTT. It translates to CAWKGGLNTGELFF.

This clone was observed once. V gene TRBV2 combines with J gene TRBJ2-2, with D perhaps matching TRBD1 (5 bases). The CDR3 extends over 15 amino acids. The V gene lost 3 bases and the J gene lost 1 base, with 9 bases spanning the gap. CDR1 and CDR2 (germline): SNHLY, FYNNEI. CDR3 protein: CASSEEQGNTGELFF. The CDR3 DNA sequence: TGTGCCAGCAGTGAGGAGCAGGGGAACACCGGGGAGCTGTTTTTT.

This chain joins TRBV13 and TRBJ2-7; no clear D. Germline CDR1 PRHDT, CDR2 FYEKMQ (reference sequence). The V end was cut by 1 base, the J end by 6 bases, with 13 bases between. CDR3 length: 14 residues. CDR3 sequence: CASSLEPALAEQYF. The CDR3 DNA sequence: TGTGCCAGCAGCTTAGAACCGGCCCTTGCCGAGCAGTACTTC.

Concerning this clone: The same CDR3 can be traced to other DNA sequences in this sample. The chain combines TRBV18 with TRBJ1-1, with D maybe TRBD1 (5 bases). V lost 5 bases and J lost 1, with 8 bases in between. The CDR3 is made up of 13 amino acids. Per germline, CDR1 KGHSH and CDR2 LQKENI. The CDR3 region is CASSGQGNTEAFF. The CDR3 DNA reads TGTGCCAGCTCAGGCCAGGGGAACACTGAAGCTTTCTTT.

V is TRBV4-2 and J is TRBJ1-5; D gene uncertain. The length of the CDR3 is 16 residues. Between the trimmed V and J ends, which lost 2 bases and 2 bases, there was a span of 13 bases. The germline CDR1 and CDR2 sequences are LGHNA and YNFKEQ. The CDR3 DNA sequence: TGTGCCAGCAGCCAACTCTCGGGGTCCGGCAATCAGCCCCAGCATTTT. Residues: CASSQLSGSGNQPQHF.

This chain joins TRBV7-2 and TRBJ2-7; 12 bases align to TRBD2. From germline, CDR1 is SGHTA and CDR2 FQGNSA. CDR3 length: 16 amino acids. J gave up 4 bases and V 1 base, and 5 bases lay outside the gene matches. The CDR3: CASSLGGGLAGYEQYF. CDR3 coding DNA: TGTGCCAGCAGCTTAGGTGGGGGACTAGCGGGTTACGAGCAGTACTTC.

The chain combines TRBV9 with TRBJ2-5, with TRBD2 matching 9 bases. CDR1 is SGDLS and CDR2 is YYNGEE in the germline V gene. V lost 4 bases and J lost 3; bases outside the gene matches: 7. This CDR3 region has 15 residues. The CDR3 protein is CASSTATSGEETQYF. DNA for the CDR3: TGTGCCAGCAGCACCGCGACTAGCGGAGAAGAGACCCAGTACTTC.

This clone has just a few counts. The chain is built from TRBV30 and TRBJ1-1, with a weak D call TRBD1 (5 bases). The CDR3 is 13 residues long. Trimming removed 0 bases from V and 5 bases from J, with 10 bases in between. CDR1 is GTSNPN, CDR2 SVGIG, per germline (reference sequence). In nucleotides, the CDR3 is TGTGCCTGGAGTGTAGGCAGGGCGACTGAAGCTTTCTTT. Its protein product is CAWSVGRATEAFF.

The V call is TRBV18, the J call TRBJ2-7; D is uncertain. CDR1 and CDR2 from the germline V gene are KGHSH and LQKENI. This CDR3 is 13 amino acids long. Trimming removed 2 bases from V and 2 bases from J, with 7 bases in between. The CDR3: CASSPLNTYEQYF. In nucleotides, the CDR3 is TGTGCCAGCTCACCATTGAACACCTACGAGCAGTACTTC.

The chain couples TRBV29-1 to TRBJ2-4; 9 bases are a match to TRBD1. The V gene end was trimmed by 7 bases and the J gene end by 8 bases; junction bases not matched to a gene: 6. This CDR3 spans 12 amino acids. From germline, CDR1 is SQVTM and CDR2 ANQGSEA. In nucleotides, the CDR3 is TGCAGCGCCTCACAGGGGGCGGACATTCAGTACTTC. Protein: CSASQGADIQYF.

V gene TRBV4-1 combines with J gene TRBJ1-5; D is undetermined. Trimming removed 3 bases at V and 3 bases at J, with 9 bases between. This CDR3 region has 14 residues. Germline values: CDR1 MGHRA, CDR2 YSYEKL. The CDR3, as DNA: TGCGCCAGCAGCCACGCACAGATCAATCAGCCCCAGCATTTT. Encoded protein: CASSHAQINQPQHF.

In this sample, this clone turned up a few times. The chain is built from TRBV7-9 and TRBJ1-1; the match to TRBD1 covers 7 bases. This CDR3 is 13 amino acids long. The V gene's germline CDR1 is SEHNR and CDR2 FQNEAQ (reference sequence). Trimming at V came to 10 bases and at J to 0 bases, leaving 5 bases not matched to a gene. In DNA, the CDR3 is TGTGCCATCGAGGGACAGCTGAACACTGAAGCTTTCTTT. Its translation: CAIEGQLNTEAFF.

V gene TRBV19 combines with J gene TRBJ2-7; D possibly corresponds to TRBD1 (6 bases). The germline gives CDR1 LNHDA, CDR2 SQIVND (reference sequence). V was shortened by 6 bases and J by 6 bases, with 15 bases between the two germline ends. The CDR3 runs to 13 residues. The CDR3 DNA is TGTGCCAGTAGCCCCGGACAGACGGGCGAGCAGTACTTC. It specifies CASSPGQTGEQYF.

This clone was observed a few times. This CDR3 is also generated by other DNA sequences in the sample. This chain links TRBV30 with TRBJ1-1; 7 bases match TRBD1. Germline V lookup: CDR1 GTSNPN, CDR2 SVGIG (reference sequence). V gave up 3 bases and J gave up 5 bases; unmatched junction bases: 3. The CDR3 is made up of 12 amino acids. The CDR3 region is CAWSQGGTEAFF. CDR3 bases: TGTGCCTGGAGCCAGGGGGGGACTGAAGCTTTCTTT.

The chain's CDR3 is CASRGQGIYEQYF. CDR3 nucleotide sequence: TGTGCCAGCAGAGGACAGGGTATCTACGAGCAGTACTTC. The rearrangement links TRBV11-2 to TRBJ2-7, with 8 bases matching TRBD1. CDR1 and CDR2 (germline): SGHAT, FQNNGV. This CDR3 spans 13 amino acids. Unmatched junction bases numbered 4, after V lost 6 bases and J lost 3 bases.

A remark on this clone: The same CDR3 arises from other DNA sequences in this sample as well. The chain links TRBV10-3 to TRBJ2-1; tentatively, D is TRBD2 (5 bases). CDR1 is ENHRY and CDR2 is SYGVKD in the germline V gene. V was clipped by 0 bases and J by 0 bases, with 9 bases between them. The CDR3 is 16 residues long. In nucleotides, the CDR3 is TGTGCCATCAGTGAGTCGACGGGGAGCTCCTACAATGAGCAGTTCTTC. Residues: CAISESTGSSYNEQFF.

V gene TRBV28 combines with J gene TRBJ2-3; 7 bases are a match to TRBD1. V lost 2 bases and J lost 3; bases outside the gene matches: 11. The germline V gene has CDR1 MDHEN and CDR2 SYDVKM. The CDR3 spans 17 residues. The CDR3 loop reads CASSLGPQGVRTDTQYF. The CDR3 DNA follows: TGTGCCAGCAGTTTAGGGCCGCAGGGGGTACGGACAGATACGCAGTATTTT.

The chain's CDR3 is CASSPRDRVQTEAFF. In DNA form, the CDR3 reads TGTGCCAGCTCACCTCGTGACAGGGTCCAGACTGAAGCTTTCTTT. V gene TRBV18 combines with J gene TRBJ1-1; 7 nucleotides agree with TRBD1. J was trimmed by 5 bases and V by 3 bases; bases with no gene match: 9. CDR1 is KGHSH and CDR2 is LQKENI in the germline V gene. The CDR3 is 15 amino acids.

Written as DNA, the CDR3 is TGTGCCAGCAGTTTAACGGCGACAGGGTGGGAGCAGTACTTC. Its protein is CASSLTATGWEQYF. This chain uses TRBV28 with TRBJ2-7; 7 bases match TRBD1. The CDR3 consists of 14 residues. V lost 2 bases and J lost 7; bases outside the gene matches: 8. Germline assignment: CDR1 MDHEN and CDR2 SYDVKM.

The chain employs TRBV2 and TRBJ2-2; 13 positions agree with TRBD2. The CDR3 totals 18 residues. CDR1 and CDR2 (germline): SNHLY, FYNNEI. The V and J ends lost 5 bases and 0 bases, in that order; junction bases with no gene match: 6. CDR3 residues: CASSPGTSGNSNTGELFF. DNA of the CDR3: TGTGCCAGCAGTCCTGGGACTAGCGGGAACTCGAACACCGGGGAGCTGTTTTTT. Filled out from reference TRBV2 and TRBJ2-2, the complete variable domain reads EPEVTQTPSHQVTQMGQEVILRCVPISNHLYFYWYRQILGQKVEFLVSFYNNEISEKSEIFDDQFSVERPDGSNFTLKIRSTKLEDSAMYFCASSPGTSGNSNTGELFFGEGSRLTVL.

V is TRBV7-2 and J is TRBJ1-1; D is unclear. This CDR3 is 12 amino acids long. CDR1 and CDR2 (germline): SGHTA, FQGNSA. V was cut by 1 base and J by 11 bases, with 11 bases left in between. CDR3: CASSLVGSSAFF. In nucleotides, the CDR3 is TGTGCCAGCAGCTTAGTGGGGAGTTCGGCTTTCTTT.